The rows below give T cell receptor beta chains drawn from one sample of a study of blood T cells in healthy people across ages. In TCRdb, the 5' RACE reads were re-called with MiXCR into one record per CDR3 protein. This sample carries around 1.5 million distinct CDR3 sequences, 42% of them seen once, and the ten largest clones take 7% to 9%. Sequencing input: blood. These TCRs come from a woman between 18 and 29 years old in good health. CDR3s include the opening cysteine and the closing phenylalanine or tryptophan. The D gene is left open where the match is weak. A clone size is listed for some rows: how often the clone was seen (once, few, many), or a class if it is expanded.

>TRBV14|-|-|TRBJ2-7
TGTGCCAGCAGCCCCCCCGGGGGATCCCCGGATTACTACGAGCAGTACTTC
CASSPPGGSPDYYEQYF
>TRBV20-1|TRBD2|once|TRBJ2-3
TGCAGTGCCCCACTTGGCGGGAGCGCAGATACGCAGTATTTT
CSAPLGGSADTQYF
>TRBV6-6|TRBD2|-|TRBJ2-3
TGTGCCAGCAGTTACACCTCCGGGGGGGCACTGTCAGATACGCAGTATTTT
CASSYTSGGALSDTQYF
>TRBV6-1|TRBD1|few|TRBJ2-1
TGTGCCAGCAGTGCTAAACGTCAGGGGGCTGGGTCCTACAATGAGCAGTTCTTC
CASSAKRQGAGSYNEQFF
>TRBV6-5|-|-|TRBJ2-5
TGTGCCAGCACTATCCAACGGGGGCTCCAAGAGACCCAGTACTTC
CASTIQRGLQETQYF
>TRBV5-1|TRBD1|many|TRBJ2-1
TGCGCCAGCAGCTTGGGGGACAGGGATTACAATGAGCAGTTCTTC
CASSLGDRDYNEQFF
>TRBV6-1|-|-|TRBJ1-2
TGTGCCAGCAGTGAATCGGGACTCCATAACTATGGCTACACCTTC
CASSESGLHNYGYTF
>TRBV18|TRBD2|-|TRBJ2-7
TGTGCCAGCTCACCACCCAGCCTAGCGGGCTACTACGAGCAGTACTTC
CASSPPSLAGYYEQYF
>TRBV3-1|-|-|TRBJ2-1
TGTGCCAGCAGCCAAAGTACTGATGAGCAGTTCTTC
CASSQSTDEQFF
>TRBV4-2|TRBD1|few|TRBJ1-2
TGTGCCAGCAGCCAAAGGACAGGGGTTTTTGGGCACTATGGCTACACCTTC
CASSQRTGVFGHYGYTF
>TRBV9|TRBD1|few|TRBJ1-2
TGTGCCAGCAGCGCCCGATACGCCGGGACAGGGAATTATGGCTACACCTTC
CASSARYAGTGNYGYTF
>TRBV6-1|TRBD2|-|TRBJ2-3
TGTGCCAGCAGTCCGGGACTAGCGGGAGGGCAAACAGATACGCAGTATTTT
CASSPGLAGGQTDTQYF
>TRBV20-1|-|-|TRBJ1-2
TGCAGTGCTAGAGACTCAGGTACTAACTATGGCTACACCTTC
CSARDSGTNYGYTF
>TRBV12-3/TRBV12-4|TRBD2|few|TRBJ2-5
TGTGCCAGCACCCAGACTAGCGCGGAGACCCAGTACTTC
CASTQTSAETQYF
>TRBV29-1|TRBD2|-|TRBJ2-7
TGCAGCGTCGTCGCGGGGGTCTACGAGCAGTACTTC
CSVVAGVYEQYF
>TRBV6-2/TRBV6-3|TRBD2|few|TRBJ2-5
TGTGCCAGCAGGAGTAGCGGGGGAGGAGAGACCCAGTACTTC
CASRSSGGGETQYF
>TRBV28|-|-|TRBJ1-5
TGTGCCAGCAGGGACCGAGGGCAGCCCCAGCATTTT
CASRDRGQPQHF
>TRBV7-9|-|-|TRBJ1-2
TGTGCCAGGACAACGTGGCAGGCTCGATCTAACTATGGCTACACCTTC
CARTTWQARSNYGYTF
>TRBV12-3/TRBV12-4|TRBD1|few|TRBJ1-5
TGTGCCAGCGGCGCCGGGACAGGGGTCTATAGCAATCAGCCCCAGCATTTT
CASGAGTGVYSNQPQHF
>TRBV6-1|-|few|TRBJ2-5
TGTGCCACCGGTAGGGGGGTTAACCAAGAGACCCAGTACTTC
CATGRGVNQETQYF
>TRBV15|-|-|TRBJ1-1
TGTGCCGCCAGCAGAGACGGTATTGCTGAAGCTTTCTTT
CAASRDGIAEAFF
>TRBV11-2|-|-|TRBJ1-1
TGTGCCAGCAGCTTAGACCTCACTGAAGCTTTCTTT
CASSLDLTEAFF
>TRBV9|-|-|TRBJ2-3
TGTGCCAGCAATGGGGCCGGCGAGGATACGCAGTATTTT
CASNGAGEDTQYF
>TRBV6-1|-|-|TRBJ2-3
TGTGCCATCCAAGGGGCAGGGTGGGCAGATACGCAGTATTTT
CAIQGAGWADTQYF
>TRBV28|TRBD1|few|TRBJ2-7
TGTGCCAGCAGTCCCCTCGACAGGGTGGGAGACGAGCAGTACTTC
CASSPLDRVGDEQYF
>TRBV6-6|-|once|TRBJ2-3
TGTGCCAGCAGTTACTTGGGCGCATCGCGGACGGGTACGCAGTATTTT
CASSYLGASRTGTQYF
>TRBV6-1|TRBD2|few|TRBJ2-2
TGTGCCAGCAGAATAGCGGGAGGGCCCCCCGGGGAGCTGTTTTTT
CASRIAGGPPGELFF
>TRBV20-1|-|-|TRBJ1-1
TGCAGTGCTACGGCGAGCTTAGGGCTGAACACTGAAGCTTTCTTT
CSATASLGLNTEAFF
>TRBV10-2|-|few|TRBJ2-4
TGCGCCAGCAGTGGGACGTATGCCCAAACAAACATTCAGTACTTC
CASSGTYAQTNIQYF
>TRBV3-1|TRBD2|few|TRBJ2-5
TGTGCCAGCAGCCAAGGAACAGGAGCGGGGGAGCAGTACTTC
CASSQGTGAGEQYF
>TRBV6-5|-|-|TRBJ2-7
TGTGCCAGCAGTTACTCGAGTCGCCCAACCTACGAGCAGTACTTC
CASSYSSRPTYEQYF
>TRBV10-3|-|-|TRBJ2-1
TGTGCCATCAGTGACCTCAGGACAAGGAAGGCGGGGATAAATAACAATGAGCAGTTCTTC
CAISDLRTRKAGINNNEQFF
>TRBV27|-|-|TRBJ2-7
TGTGCCAGCAGTTTCCCGGGACACCCTACCTACGAGCAGTACTTC
CASSFPGHPTYEQYF
>TRBV7-2|-|few|TRBJ2-7
TGTGCCAGCAGCTTGTCCGTCGCCGCCTACAATGAGCAGTACTTC
CASSLSVAAYNEQYF
>TRBV28|-|few|TRBJ2-5
TGTGCCAGCAGTTTATCGTTTGCAGAGTACCAAGAGACCCAGTACTTC
CASSLSFAEYQETQYF
>TRBV12-3/TRBV12-4|TRBD2|-|TRBJ2-7
TGTGCCAGCAGTCCCGGGACTAGCGGACCGCCCTACGAGCAGTACTTC
CASSPGTSGPPYEQYF
>TRBV10-3|-|-|TRBJ2-1
TGTGCCGTCAGCACACAGACTAGCAATGAGCAGTTCTTC
CAVSTQTSNEQFF
>TRBV5-1|-|-|TRBJ2-1
TGCGCCAGCAGCGTACCCGGGAATGAGCAGTTCTTC
CASSVPGNEQFF
>TRBV20-1|-|once|TRBJ2-5
TGCAGTGCTAGAGGACCGGGCCCTGGGGAGACCCAGTACTTC
CSARGPGPGETQYF